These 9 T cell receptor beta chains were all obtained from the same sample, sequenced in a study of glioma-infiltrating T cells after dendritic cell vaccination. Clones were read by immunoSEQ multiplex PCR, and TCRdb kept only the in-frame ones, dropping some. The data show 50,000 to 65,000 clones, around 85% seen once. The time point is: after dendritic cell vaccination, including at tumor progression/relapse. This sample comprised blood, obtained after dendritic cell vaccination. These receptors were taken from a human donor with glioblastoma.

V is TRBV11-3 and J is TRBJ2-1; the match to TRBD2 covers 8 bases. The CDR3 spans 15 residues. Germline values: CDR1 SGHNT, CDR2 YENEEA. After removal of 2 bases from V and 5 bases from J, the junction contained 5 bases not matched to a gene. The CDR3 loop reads CASSLSGGVNNEQFF. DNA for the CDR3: TGTGCCAGCAGCTTAAGCGGGGGCGTAAACAATGAGCAGTTCTTC. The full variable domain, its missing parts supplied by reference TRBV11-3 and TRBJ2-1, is EAGVVQSPRYKIIEKKQPVAFWCNPISGHNTLYWYLQNLGQGPELLIRYENEEAVDDSQLPKDRFSAERLKGVDSTLKIQPAELGDSAVYLCASSLSGGVNNEQFFGPGTRLTVL.

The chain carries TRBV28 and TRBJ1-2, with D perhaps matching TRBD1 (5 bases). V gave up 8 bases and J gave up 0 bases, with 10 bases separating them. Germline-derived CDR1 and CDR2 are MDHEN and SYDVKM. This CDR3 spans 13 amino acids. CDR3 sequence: CASLDNTNYGYTF. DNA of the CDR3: TGTGCCAGCCTGGACAACACTAACTATGGCTACACCTTC.

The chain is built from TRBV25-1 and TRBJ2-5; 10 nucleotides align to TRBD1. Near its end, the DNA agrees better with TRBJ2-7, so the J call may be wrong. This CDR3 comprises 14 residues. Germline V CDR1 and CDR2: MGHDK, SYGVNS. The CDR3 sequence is CASSQWTGGYEQYF. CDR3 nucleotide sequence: TGTGCCAGCAGTCAGTGGACAGGGGGCTACGAGCAGTACTTC.

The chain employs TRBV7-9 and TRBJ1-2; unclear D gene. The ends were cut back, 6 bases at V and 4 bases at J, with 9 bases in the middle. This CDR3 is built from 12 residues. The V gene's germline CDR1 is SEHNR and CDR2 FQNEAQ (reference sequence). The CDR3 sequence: CASSPLFYGYTF. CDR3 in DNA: TGTGCCAGCAGTCCTTTGTTCTATGGCTACACCTTC. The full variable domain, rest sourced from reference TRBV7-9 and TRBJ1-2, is DTGVSQNPRHKITKRGQNVTFRCDPISEHNRLYWYRQTLGQGPEFLTYFQNEAQLEKSRLLSDRFSAERPKGSFSTLEIQRTEQGDSAMYLCASSPLFYGYTFGSGTRLTVV.

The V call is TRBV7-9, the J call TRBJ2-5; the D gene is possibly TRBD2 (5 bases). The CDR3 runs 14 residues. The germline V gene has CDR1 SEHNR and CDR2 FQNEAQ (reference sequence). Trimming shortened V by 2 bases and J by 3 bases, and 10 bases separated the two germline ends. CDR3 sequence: CASSLYLGEETQYF. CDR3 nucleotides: TGTGCCAGCAGCTTATATTTGGGAGAAGAGACCCAGTACTTC.

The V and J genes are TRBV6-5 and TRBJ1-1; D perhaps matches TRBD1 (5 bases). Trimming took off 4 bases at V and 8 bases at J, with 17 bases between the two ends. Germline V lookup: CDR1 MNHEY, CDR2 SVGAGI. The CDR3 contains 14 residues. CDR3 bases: TGTGCCAGCAGTTCCCACACTTCAGGGTGGGAAGCTTTCTTT. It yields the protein CASSSHTSGWEAFF.

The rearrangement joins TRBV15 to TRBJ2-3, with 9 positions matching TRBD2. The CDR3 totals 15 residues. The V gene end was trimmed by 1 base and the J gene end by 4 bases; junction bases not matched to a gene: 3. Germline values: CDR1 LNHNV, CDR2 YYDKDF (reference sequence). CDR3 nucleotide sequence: TGTGCCACCAGCAGAGCCGCGGGGGGGCCAGATACGCAGTATTTT. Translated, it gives CATSRAAGGPDTQYF.

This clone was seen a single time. CDR3 coding DNA: TGCGCCAGCAGCTCGGGAGTCGGGATGGATACGCAGTATTTT. It is translated as CASSSGVGMDTQYF. The rearrangement joins TRBV5-1 to TRBJ2-3, with D perhaps matching TRBD2 (6 bases). Germline values: CDR1 SGHRS, CDR2 YFSETQ. The CDR3 consists of 14 residues. Trimming left V 3 bases short and J 6 bases short, with 14 bases between. The whole variable domain, remainder taken from reference TRBV5-1 and TRBJ2-3, is KAGVTQTPRYLIKTRGQQVTLSCSPISGHRSVSWYQQTPGQGLQFLFEYFSETQRNKGNFPGRFSGRQFSNSRSEMNVSTLELGDSALYLCASSSGVGMDTQYFGPGTRLTVL.

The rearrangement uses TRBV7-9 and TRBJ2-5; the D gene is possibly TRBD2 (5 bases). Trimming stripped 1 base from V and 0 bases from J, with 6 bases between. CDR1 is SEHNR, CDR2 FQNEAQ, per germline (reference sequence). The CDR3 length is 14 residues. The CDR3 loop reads CASSLGEYQETQYF. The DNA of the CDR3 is TGTGCCAGCAGCTTAGGGGAGTACCAAGAGACCCAGTACTTC.